These 14 T cell receptor beta chains came from one sample sequenced in a study of blood T cell repertoires in COVID-19. TCRdb keeps only in-frame clones here, not all; method: immunoSEQ multiplex PCR. Of under 85,000 clones listed, roughly 85% are singletons. Sequenced input: peripheral blood. Receptors were obtained from an elderly man with acute or convalescent COVID-19.

The chain employs TRBV5-1 and TRBJ2-1, with D unresolved. The CDR3 sequence is 13 residues long. Trimming cost V 8 bases and J 7 bases, with 16 bases left between them. Germline V gives CDR1 SGHRS, CDR2 YFSETQ. DNA of the CDR3: TGCGCCAGTACCTTAGGCGGCAGAAATGAGCAGTTCTTC. Translation gives CASTLGGRNEQFF. The variable domain in full, with the rest retrieved from reference TRBV5-1 and TRBJ2-1, is KAGVTQTPRYLIKTRGQQVTLSCSPISGHRSVSWYQQTPGQGLQFLFEYFSETQRNKGNFPGRFSGRQFSNSRSEMNVSTLELGDSALYLCASTLGGRNEQFFGPGTRLTVL.

This chain connects TRBV7-8 to TRBJ2-7; 9 bases map to TRBD2. J gave up 2 bases and V 5 bases, and 10 bases lay outside the gene matches. The CDR3 contains 16 residues. The V gene's germline CDR1 is SGHVS and CDR2 FQNEAQ. For the CDR3, the DNA is TGTGCCAGCAGCCCGCCATGGCGGGAGGGCACCTACGAGCAGTACTTC. Protein sequence: CASSPPWREGTYEQYF.

The CDR3 coding sequence is TGTGCCAGCAGCTTGCTACAGGGGGCCACCGGGGAGCTGTTTTTT. Translated, it gives CASSLLQGATGELFF. V and J are TRBV5-4 and TRBJ2-2, with TRBD1 matching 9 bases. V lost 1 base to trimming and J lost 4 bases; unmatched junction nucleotides: 2. Germline CDR1 reads SGHNT; CDR2 reads YYREEE (reference sequence). The CDR3 has 15 residues. Using reference TRBV5-4 and TRBJ2-2 for the parts outside the CDR3, the full variable domain is ETGVTQSPTHLIKTRGQQVTLRCSSQSGHNTVSWYQQALGQGPQFIFQYYREEENGRGNFPPRFSGLQFPNYSSELNVNALELDDSALYLCASSLLQGATGELFFGEGSRLTVL.

The chain carries TRBV21-1 and TRBJ1-6. TRBV21-1 is a known pseudogene. The CDR3 is 15 residues long. The CDR3 DNA follows: TGTGCCAGCAGCCGGAAAGGGAGCGTCAATTCACCCCTCCACTTT. Translation: CASSRKGSVNSPLHF.

With respect to this clone: In the same sample, other DNA sequences code for this CDR3. The V and J genes are TRBV14 and TRBJ1-1; possible D gene TRBD1, 5 bases. Germline assignment: CDR1 SGHDN and CDR2 FVKESK. The CDR3 length is 12 residues. Trimming shortened V by 0 bases and J by 11 bases, and 10 bases separated the two germline ends. The CDR3 DNA reads as TGTGCCAGCAGCCAAGATGGGGGGTACGCTTTCTTT. It is translated as CASSQDGGYAFF.

V gene TRBV24-1 combines with J gene TRBJ1-2; no clear D. The germline gives CDR1 KGHDR, CDR2 SFDVKD. The CDR3 covers 12 residues. V was shortened by 4 bases and J by 6 bases, with 8 bases between the two germline ends. DNA of the CDR3: TGTGCCACCAGTGACCCAGGCCATGGCTACACCTTC. It yields the protein CATSDPGHGYTF.

In DNA, the CDR3 is TGTGCCAGCAGTTACTCCTCAGGGATGAACACTGAAGCTTTCTTT. Translated: CASSYSSGMNTEAFF. V usage is TRBV6-5 and J usage is TRBJ1-1, with a weak D call TRBD1 (5 bases). CDR3 length: 15 residues. V lost 0 bases and J 0 bases, leaving 8 bases between the germline ends. Germline values: CDR1 MNHEY, CDR2 SVGAGI.

This chain joins TRBV9 and TRBJ2-5; 10 bases align to TRBD2. The V segment lost 0 bases and the J segment 5 bases; nucleotides outside the gene matches: 7. Germline-derived CDR1 and CDR2 are SGDLS and YYNGEE. The CDR3 runs to 16 residues. The CDR3 region is CASSVVPAGGVETQYF. The CDR3 DNA reads TGTGCCAGCAGCGTAGTTCCAGCGGGAGGGGTGGAGACCCAGTACTTC.

CDR3 in amino acids: CASSPAARSGANVLTF. For the CDR3, the DNA is TGTGCCAGCAGCCCTGCCGCGCGCTCTGGGGCCAACGTCCTGACTTTC. This chain connects TRBV5-4 to TRBJ2-6; D uncertain. The CDR3 has 16 residues. The V gene lost 4 bases and the J gene lost 0 bases, with 11 bases spanning the gap. CDR1 is SGHNT and CDR2 is YYREEE in the germline V gene (reference sequence).

The chain recombines TRBV7-9 with TRBJ2-1, with 9 bases matching TRBD1. Germline V gene sequence: CDR1 SEHNR, CDR2 FQNEAQ (reference sequence). This CDR3 spans 14 amino acids. J lost 6 bases, V lost 5 bases, and 5 bases had no gene match. The chain's CDR3 is CASSPGQGLNEQFF. Here the CDR3 DNA reads TGTGCCAGCAGCCCGGGACAGGGTCTCAATGAGCAGTTCTTC.

The rearrangement links TRBV5-8 to TRBJ1-5; the match to TRBD1 covers 7 bases. The CDR3 is made up of 14 amino acids. Losses at the gene ends were 6 bases for V and 4 bases for J; bases not matched to a gene: 7. Germline V gene sequence: CDR1 SGHTS, CDR2 YDEGEE. CDR3 bases: TGTGCCAGCACCTTCGGGACAGAGAATCAGCCCCAGCATTTT. Protein product: CASTFGTENQPQHF.

V and J are TRBV7-2 and TRBJ2-5; 8 bases are shared with TRBD2. This CDR3 is built from 14 residues. Trimming took 5 bases from V and 1 from J; bases not matched to a gene: 3. Germline V gene lookup returns CDR1 SGHTA and CDR2 FQGNSA. CDR3 coding DNA: TGTGCCAGCAGCCCCACTAGCGGCCAAGAGACCCAGTACTTC. Translation: CASSPTSGQETQYF.

Regarding this clone: The sample contains more than one DNA sequence encoding this CDR3. The chain combines TRBV18 with TRBJ1-2; D gene unclear. CDR3 length: 11 residues. The V and J ends lost 3 bases and 6 bases respectively, with 5 bases between them. In germline, CDR1 is KGHSH, CDR2 LQKENI. The CDR3 DNA reads as TGTGCCAGCTCACCGGGAGATGGCTACACCTTC. Translated, it gives CASSPGDGYTF.

This chain uses TRBV5-1 with TRBJ1-2, with a possible D match to TRBD1 (5 bases). V was cut by 1 base and J by 4 bases, with 14 bases left in between. The CDR3 totals 15 residues. Germline CDR1 is SGHRS and CDR2 is YFSETQ. In DNA form, the CDR3 reads TGCGCCAGCAGCTTGAACCCGGGGGGTGGCTATGGCTACACCTTC. It specifies CASSLNPGGGYGYTF. Drawing the rest from reference TRBV5-1 and TRBJ1-2, the complete variable domain is KAGVTQTPRYLIKTRGQQVTLSCSPISGHRSVSWYQQTPGQGLQFLFEYFSETQRNKGNFPGRFSGRQFSNSRSEMNVSTLELGDSALYLCASSLNPGGGYGYTFGSGTRLTVV.